A selection of T cell receptor beta chains follows, all from one sample in a study of cytomegalovirus exposure and HLA in healthy donors. Using immunoSEQ multiplex PCR, the repertoire was profiled, and TCRdb retains in-frame clones only, with some absent. The sample holds under 250,000 clones. The sample taken for sequencing was PBMCs. These receptor sequences come from a girl aged 2 to 10 in good health and CMV-seropositive. Both conserved end residues are part of each CDR3.

j_gene: TRBJ1-2
len: 14
v_gene: TRBV19
CDR3aa: CASSTTGKAYGYTF

j_gene: TRBJ1-1
len: 16
v_gene: TRBV27
CDR3aa: CASSLPDRGIDTEAFF

j_gene: TRBJ2-4
len: 14
v_gene: TRBV28
CDR3aa: CASSLSVAKNIQYF

j_gene: TRBJ2-7
len: 15
v_gene: TRBV28
CDR3aa: CASSSAGTGDYEQYF

j_gene: TRBJ2-2
len: 18
v_gene: TRBV27
CDR3aa: CASSHRQGLAVITGELFF

j_gene: TRBJ2-1
len: 14
v_gene: TRBV29-1
CDR3aa: CSVELAGGRFEQFF

j_gene: TRBJ2-7
len: 16
v_gene: TRBV5-1
CDR3aa: CASSPGTSTHSYEQYF

j_gene: TRBJ2-7
len: 16
v_gene: TRBV11-2
CDR3aa: CASSLSIGDSSYEQYF

j_gene: TRBJ1-1
len: 14
v_gene: TRBV6-5
CDR3aa: CASSYLTGGTKAFF

j_gene: TRBJ2-7
len: 13
v_gene: TRBV30
CDR3aa: CAWRPGISYEQYF

j_gene: TRBJ1-5
len: 13
v_gene: TRBV19
CDR3aa: CASTEARGQPQHF

j_gene: TRBJ2-7
len: 13
v_gene: TRBV28
CDR3aa: CASRATELYEQYF

j_gene: TRBJ2-7
len: 14
v_gene: TRBV2
CDR3aa: CASSSQGTPYEQYF

j_gene: TRBJ1-5
len: 14
v_gene: TRBV7-2
CDR3aa: CASSLGTGNQPQHF

j_gene: TRBJ1-2
len: 10
v_gene: TRBV2
CDR3aa: CASSRYGYTF

j_gene: TRBJ1-2
len: 12
v_gene: TRBV28
CDR3aa: CASSFMVSGYTF

j_gene: TRBJ2-3
len: 14
v_gene: TRBV27
CDR3aa: CASSLPGGTDTQYF

j_gene: TRBJ2-5
len: 14
v_gene: TRBV30
CDR3aa: CAWNSGREQETQYF

j_gene: TRBJ2-3
len: 15
v_gene: TRBV7-2
CDR3aa: CASSLVLGQGDTQYF

j_gene: TRBJ1-5
len: 16
v_gene: TRBV28
CDR3aa: CASSSGDQGSNQPQHF

j_gene: TRBJ1-3
len: 15
v_gene: TRBV19
CDR3aa: CASRPSGGSGNTIYF

j_gene: TRBJ2-3
len: 18
v_gene: TRBV2
CDR3aa: CASRSGTSGALGTDTQYF

j_gene: TRBJ1-5
len: 17
v_gene: TRBV19
CDR3aa: CASSNPHNGGSNQPQHF

j_gene: TRBJ2-2
len: 18
v_gene: TRBV7-9
CDR3aa: CASAPPVRTTRHTGELFF

j_gene: TRBJ1-2
len: 17
v_gene: TRBV7-6
CDR3aa: CASSLGTPGNPNYGYTF

j_gene: TRBJ1-2
len: 12
v_gene: TRBV2
CDR3aa: CASSGQSYGYTF

j_gene: TRBJ1-4
len: 18
v_gene: TRBV7-8
CDR3aa: CASSVPGQGLSTNEKLFF

j_gene: TRBJ1-4
len: 14
v_gene: TRBV28
CDR3aa: CASTQGQDNEKLFF

j_gene: TRBJ2-2
len: 17
v_gene: TRBV7-2
CDR3aa: CASSLDLETSEAGELFF

j_gene: TRBJ2-1
len: 14
v_gene: TRBV5-1
CDR3aa: CASSPGTGNFEQFF

j_gene: .
len: 15
v_gene: TRBV6-5
CDR3aa: CASSYKDRAGYEQYF

j_gene: TRBJ1-2
len: 13
v_gene: TRBV10-3
CDR3aa: CAIFEPEAYGYTF

j_gene: TRBJ2-7
len: 12
v_gene: TRBV29-1
CDR3aa: CSVTGQWSEQYF

j_gene: TRBJ1-4
len: 16
v_gene: TRBV18
CDR3aa: CASSPQEIRANEKLFF

j_gene: TRBJ2-7
len: 15
v_gene: TRBV19
CDR3aa: CASSIGGGGSYEQYF